These 30 T cell receptor beta chains share one sample of origin, sequenced in a study of cytomegalovirus exposure and HLA in healthy donors. The data were produced by immunoSEQ multiplex PCR, yet TCRdb's version contains in-frame clones alone and is incomplete. The table shows some 76,000 clones, with around 94% occurring only once. Sequencing used PBMCs. These receptors originate from a woman aged 18 to 35 in good health and CMV-seronegative.

V gene TRBV5-1 combines with J gene TRBJ1-1, with TRBD1 matching 10 bases. The CDR3 has 15 amino acids. J was trimmed by 5 bases and V by 4 bases; bases with no gene match: 8. Germline CDR1 SGHRS, CDR2 YFSETQ. CDR3 sequence reads: CASSALDRGRTEAFF. CDR3 in DNA: TGCGCCAGCAGCGCGTTAGACAGGGGGCGGACTGAAGCTTTCTTT.

The chain links TRBV21-1 to TRBJ1-2; the D segment call TRBD1 is taken from the table without a DNA check. TRBV21-1 corresponds to a pseudogene. There are 15 residues in the CDR3. CDR3 bases: TGTGCCAGCAGCAGTCACAGGGGCCGTTTTTGTGGCTACACCTTC. It codes for CASSSHRGRFCGYTF.

The chain employs TRBV7-9 and TRBJ2-3, with TRBD2 matching over 9 bases. J was trimmed by 2 bases and V by 1 base; bases with no gene match: 10. The V gene's germline CDR1 is SEHNR and CDR2 FQNEAQ (reference sequence). The CDR3 is 18 residues long. CDR3 amino acids: CASSLDFPLAGNTDTQYF. DNA for the CDR3: TGTGCCAGCAGCTTAGATTTCCCGCTAGCGGGGAACACAGATACGCAGTATTTT.

This chain links TRBV9 with TRBJ2-2, with 12 bases lining up with TRBD2. The CDR3 consists of 18 residues. Trimming cost V 0 bases and J 0 bases; bases outside gene matches: 3. Germline values: CDR1 SGDLS, CDR2 YYNGEE. As DNA, the CDR3 is TGTGCCAGCAGCGTAGTACCTAGCGGGGGGGCGAACACCGGGGAGCTGTTTTTT. Translating gives CASSVVPSGGANTGELFF.

The rearrangement uses TRBV27 and TRBJ2-1, with a possible D match to TRBD1 (5 bases). The CDR3 length is 15 residues. V was cut by 2 bases and J by 7 bases, with 15 bases left in between. Germline V gene lookup returns CDR1 MNHEY and CDR2 SMNVEV (reference sequence). This CDR3 is CASSLNSGLLNEQFF. In DNA, the CDR3 is TGTGCCAGCAGTTTAAATTCAGGGCTCTTAAATGAGCAGTTCTTC.

This clone occurred once. The J gene is TRBJ2-7, the V gene TRBV7-9; 7 bases are a match to TRBD2. Germline V gives CDR1 SEHNR, CDR2 FQNEAQ (reference sequence). The CDR3 has 16 amino acids. V shed 3 bases and J 0 bases; nucleotides not matched to a gene: 8. In DNA, the CDR3 is TGTGCCAGCAGCTTTGGTCGGGGGGTAAGCTCCTACGAGCAGTACTTC. Translation: CASSFGRGVSSYEQYF.

V and J are TRBV18 and TRBJ2-3, with D unresolved. From germline, CDR1 is KGHSH and CDR2 LQKENI. The length of the CDR3 is 12 residues. The V end was cut by 5 bases, the J end by 0 bases, with 3 bases between. The CDR3 spells CASSTSTDTQYF. In DNA, the CDR3 is TGTGCCAGCTCAACTAGCACAGATACGCAGTATTTT.

CDR3 sequence reads: CASSSQGRSSYEQYF. The CDR3, as DNA: TGTGCCAGCAGTTCTCAGGGCCGTTCGTCGTACGAGCAGTACTTC. This rearrangement joins TRBV28 to TRBJ2-7; D perhaps matches TRBD1 (5 bases). The germline V and J ends were trimmed by 4 bases and 4 bases, with 17 bases remaining between them. CDR1 and CDR2 (germline): MDHEN, SYDVKM. The CDR3 loop spans 15 amino acids. Full variable domain (rest looked up from reference TRBV28 and TRBJ2-7): DVKVTQSSRYLVKRTGEKVFLECVQDMDHENMFWYRQDPGLGLRLIYFSYDVKMKEKGDIPEGYSVSREKKERFSLILESASTNQTSMYLCASSSQGRSSYEQYFGPGTRLTVT.

V and J are TRBV19 and TRBJ1-2, with 8 positions matching TRBD1. This CDR3 has 18 residues. Germline CDR1 is LNHDA and CDR2 is SQIVND (reference sequence). The V gene end was trimmed by 5 bases and the J gene end by 3 bases; junction bases not matched to a gene: 17. The chain's CDR3 is CASSPYRTGNLPYYGYTF. CDR3 sequence (DNA): TGTGCCAGTAGTCCTTACCGGACAGGGAATTTGCCGTACTATGGCTACACCTTC.

The chain combines TRBV11-2 with TRBJ1-2, with D perhaps matching TRBD1 (5 bases). Trimming removed 4 bases from V and 8 bases from J, with 20 bases in between. CDR3 size: 15 residues. Germline V gene lookup returns CDR1 SGHAT and CDR2 FQNNGV. The CDR3: CASSSIGGGLSGYTF. CDR3 DNA: TGTGCCAGCAGCTCAATTGGGGGAGGGCTCTCCGGCTACACCTTC.

The chain joins TRBV4-3 to TRBJ2-2, with 10 bases that match TRBD2. This CDR3 is 15 amino acids long. Germline CDR1 and CDR2: LGHNA and YSLEER. J was trimmed by 5 bases and V by 3 bases; bases with no gene match: 3. CDR3 bases: TGCGCCAGCAGCCAGAGCGGGGGGGATACCGGGGAGCTGTTTTTT. Its protein is CASSQSGGDTGELFF.

The rearrangement uses TRBV5-1 and TRBJ1-5, with unresolved D. Germline CDR1 reads SGHRS; CDR2 reads YFSETQ. CDR3 size: 15 residues. V was shortened by 2 bases and J by 0 bases, with 9 bases between the two germline ends. CDR3: CASSFLGLSNQPQHF. As DNA, the CDR3 is TGCGCCAGCAGCTTCTTGGGCCTTAGCAATCAGCCCCAGCATTTT. The variable domain in full, completed from reference TRBV5-1 and TRBJ1-5, reads KAGVTQTPRYLIKTRGQQVTLSCSPISGHRSVSWYQQTPGQGLQFLFEYFSETQRNKGNFPGRFSGRQFSNSRSEMNVSTLELGDSALYLCASSFLGLSNQPQHFGDGTRLSIL.

V usage is TRBV2 and J usage is TRBJ1-5; weak D call: TRBD1 (5 bases). Per the germline V gene, CDR1 is SNHLY and CDR2 is FYNNEI. The V end was cut by 4 bases, the J end by 7 bases, with 17 bases between. This CDR3 comprises 15 residues. The CDR3 loop reads CASSVMWGRGQPQHF. As DNA, the CDR3 is TGTGCCAGCAGTGTAATGTGGGGAAGGGGACAGCCCCAGCATTTT.

The CDR3 DNA is TGTGCCTGGAGCCTAAAATTGGCCGGGGAGCTGTTTTTT. Protein product: CAWSLKLAGELFF. The rearrangement links TRBV30 to TRBJ2-2; no definite D call. Germline CDR1 is GTSNPN and CDR2 is SVGIG (reference sequence). Trimming took 3 bases from V and 6 from J, leaving 11 bases between them. The CDR3 spans 13 residues. The full variable domain, completed using reference TRBV30 and TRBJ2-2, is SQTIHQWPATLVQPVGSPLSLECTVEGTSNPNLYWYRQAAGRGLQLLFYSVGIGQISSEVPQNLSASRPQDRQFILSSKKLLLSDSGFYLCAWSLKLAGELFFGEGSRLTVL.

This rearrangement joins TRBV5-5 to TRBJ1-4; 9 bases fit TRBD1. J lost 8 bases, V lost 4 bases, and 6 bases had no gene match. Germline CDR1 reads SGHKS; CDR2 reads YYEKEE (reference sequence). The CDR3 runs to 14 residues. The CDR3 loop reads CASSTWTGDEKLFF. DNA for the CDR3: TGTGCCAGCAGCACCTGGACAGGGGACGAAAAACTGTTTTTT.

The genes are TRBV7-8 and TRBJ2-7; perhaps TRBD1 as D (5 bases). Trimming took 4 bases from V and 9 from J, leaving 16 bases between them. CDR3 length equals 13 residues. Germline CDR1 and CDR2: SGHVS and FQNEAQ. CDR3 sequence: CASSWGPLDGQYF. CDR3 DNA sequence: TGTGCCAGCAGCTGGGGCCCCCTGGATGGGCAGTACTTC.

The chain uses TRBV27 and TRBJ1-3, with TRBD1 as a possible D gene (5 bases). CDR3 length equals 22 residues. Trimming left V 7 bases short and J 4 bases short, with 38 bases between. The germline V gene encodes CDR1 MNHEY and CDR2 SMNVEV (reference sequence). The CDR3 DNA is TGTGCCAGCAACCCCGACAGAATGTACCATCTCCAGGGTCAGTTATTCGGAAACACCATATATTTT. As protein: CASNPDRMYHLQGQLFGNTIYF.

This chain uses TRBV4-1 with TRBJ1-6; 9 bases align to TRBD1. V was clipped by 4 bases and J by 13 bases; unmatched bases: 11. Per germline, CDR1 MGHRA and CDR2 YSYEKL. This CDR3 is built from 15 residues. The CDR3 region has the DNA TGCGCCAGCAGCCGGACAGGGGATAGTTTATCGCCCCTCCACTTT. Amino acid sequence: CASSRTGDSLSPLHF.

The chain joins TRBV5-1 to TRBJ2-1; 8 bases fit TRBD1. The CDR3 runs to 14 residues. Per germline, CDR1 SGHRS and CDR2 YFSETQ. V was clipped by 4 bases and J by 8 bases; unmatched bases: 8. The CDR3 is CASSPWTGRDEQFF. The CDR3 nucleotides are TGCGCCAGCAGCCCCTGGACAGGGAGAGATGAGCAGTTCTTC.

This clone was recorded once. V gene TRBV30 combines with J gene TRBJ1-4, with TRBD1 matching over 10 bases. Germline assignment: CDR1 GTSNPN and CDR2 SVGIG (reference sequence). V was clipped by 2 bases and J by 1 base; unmatched bases: 4. CDR3 length: 16 amino acids. CDR3 sequence: CAWSLGTGETNEKLFF. CDR3 bases: TGTGCCTGGAGTTTAGGGACAGGGGAAACTAATGAAAAACTGTTTTTT. Full variable domain (missing parts from reference TRBV30 and TRBJ1-4): SQTIHQWPATLVQPVGSPLSLECTVEGTSNPNLYWYRQAAGRGLQLLFYSVGIGQISSEVPQNLSASRPQDRQFILSSKKLLLSDSGFYLCAWSLGTGETNEKLFFGSGTQLSVL.

The chain is built from TRBV6-1 and TRBJ1-5, with a tentative D call TRBD1 (5 bases). V was shortened by 3 bases and J by 5 bases, with 11 bases between the two germline ends. The germline V gene encodes CDR1 MNHNS and CDR2 SASEGT. The CDR3 has 14 residues. The CDR3 reads CASSDQGEYQPQHF. The CDR3 nucleotides read TGTGCCAGCAGTGATCAGGGTGAATATCAGCCCCAGCATTTT.

The rearrangement uses TRBV5-6 and TRBJ1-2; D call uncertain. Germline CDR1 SGHDT, CDR2 YYEEEE. V shed 5 bases and J shed 3 bases, with 11 bases lying between them. The CDR3 sequence is 13 residues long. CDR3: CASRHEGDYGYTF. In DNA, the CDR3 is TGTGCCAGCAGACACGAAGGAGACTATGGCTACACCTTC.

The chain uses TRBV9 and TRBJ2-1; 11 bases map to TRBD2. This CDR3 is built from 16 residues. Looked up from germline, CDR1 is SGDLS and CDR2 is YYNGEE. V dropped 5 bases and J dropped 2; count of bases not matched to a gene: 6. CDR3 region: CASSSLAGGTYNEQFF. Written as DNA, the CDR3 is TGTGCCAGCAGTTCCCTAGCGGGAGGCACCTACAATGAGCAGTTCTTC.

The chain recombines TRBV7-8 with TRBJ2-1; D is perhaps TRBD1 (6 bases). There are 17 residues in the CDR3. Germline CDR1 reads SGHVS; CDR2 reads FQNEAQ. V was pared by 2 bases and J by 3 bases, with 17 bases between. As DNA, the CDR3 is TGTGCCAGCAGCTTAAGGACGGGACAATCGATCTACAATGAGCAGTTCTTC. Amino acids: CASSLRTGQSIYNEQFF.

This chain uses TRBV16 with TRBJ1-5; D unresolved. Trimming took 4 bases from V and 9 from J, leaving 16 bases between them. The germline V gene encodes CDR1 KGHSY and CDR2 FQNENV. This CDR3 is built from 14 residues. The CDR3 loop reads CASSPGVELRPQHF. The CDR3 nucleotides read TGTGCCAGCAGCCCCGGGGTGGAGTTACGGCCCCAGCATTTT.

The V gene is TRBV2, the J gene TRBJ1-4; TRBD1 aligns across 7 bases. Looked up from germline, CDR1 is SNHLY and CDR2 is FYNNEI. The CDR3 totals 14 residues. V dropped 6 bases and J dropped 7; count of bases not matched to a gene: 8. The chain's CDR3 is CASRRRQGGEKLFF. The CDR3 nucleotides are TGTGCCAGCAGAAGGCGACAGGGCGGTGAAAAACTGTTTTTT.

This clone was observed a single time. The J gene is TRBJ1-4, the V gene TRBV7-9; TRBD1 is a possible D gene (6 bases). The CDR3 runs to 15 residues. Germline CDR1 and CDR2: SEHNR and FQNEAQ (reference sequence). Trimming pared 8 bases from V and 0 bases from J, leaving 13 bases between. The CDR3 reads CASGDRQATNEKLFF. The CDR3 nucleotides read TGTGCCAGCGGGGACCGACAGGCAACTAATGAAAAACTGTTTTTT.

The rearrangement joins TRBV23-1 to TRBJ1-5; D may be TRBD1 (6 bases). TRBV23-1 is reported as an ORF; its role is uncertain. The CDR3 is 15 amino acids. V was pared by 3 bases and J by 7 bases, with 16 bases between. The CDR3 is CASSHGRGVSQPQHF. The CDR3 nucleotides read TGCGCCAGCAGTCATGGGAGGGGGGTGAGCCAGCCCCAGCATTTT.

The chain uses TRBV2 and TRBJ2-5, with TRBD1 as a possible D gene (6 bases). Germline CDR1 reads SNHLY; CDR2 reads FYNNEI. The CDR3 totals 13 residues. V lost 6 bases and J 2 bases, leaving 10 bases between the germline ends. CDR3 residues: CASRRDRQETQYF. DNA for the CDR3: TGTGCCAGCAGACGAGACAGGCAAGAGACCCAGTACTTC.

The rearrangement links TRBV28 to TRBJ2-7, with 8 bases fitting TRBD2. This CDR3 comprises 12 residues. The germline CDR1 and CDR2 sequences are MDHEN and SYDVKM. With V trimmed by 3 bases and J by 6 bases, 1 base remained unmatched. CDR3 coding DNA: TGTGCCAGCAGTTTGCTAGCGGGCGAGCAGTACTTC. Its translation is CASSLLAGEQYF.